The source of this T cell receptor beta chain is a study of blood T cell repertoires in COVID-19. Looking at the study overall: T cells, B-cell-depleted T cells, or PBMCs supplied cDNA or gDNA.

In germline, CDR1 is SGDLS, CDR2 YYNGEE. This CDR3 comprises 13 residues. V gave up 3 bases and J gave up 6 bases; unmatched junction bases: 6. Data came from immunoSEQ multiplex PCR; TCRdb stores just in-frame clones and leaves some out. This sample carries a few hundred thousand clones, around 90% of them seen once, and the ten largest clones take less than 1%. The sample comprised peripheral blood. The V gene is TRBV9, the J gene TRBJ2-7; the match to TRBD1 covers 7 bases. This sequence originates from a woman aged 40 to 50 who had recovered from COVID-19. CDR3: CASSAGTVTEQYF. CDR3 nucleotide sequence: TGTGCCAGCAGCGCCGGGACAGTAACCGAGCAGTACTTC.